This T cell receptor beta chain was documented in a study of T cell responses to AZD1222 COVID-19 vaccine. The assay was immunoSEQ multiplex PCR, and TCRdb's table has in-frame clones only and misses some. Among about 180,000 clones listed, roughly 93% were seen once. In germline, CDR1 is DFQATT, CDR2 SNEGSKA (reference sequence). There are 11 residues in the CDR3. The ends were cut back, 3 bases at V and 6 bases at J, with 8 bases in the middle. The material sequenced was peripheral blood, taken 28 days after the second dose of the MenACWY control vaccine. The sequence derives from an adult who received the MenACWY meningococcal vaccine as a control. V usage is TRBV20-1 and J usage is TRBJ1-2, with a weak D call TRBD1 (5 bases). The CDR3 coding sequence is TGCAGTGCTAGGAAAGGGGATGGCTACACCTTC. Its translation: CSARKGDGYTF.